This T cell receptor (beta chain) was observed in a study of shared clonotypes between healthy human individuals. Clones were sequenced by immunoSEQ multiplex PCR, and TCRdb holds only the in-frame ones, with some missing. Seen here are fewer than 1.4 million clones, about 80% observed once, and the top ten hold 0.55% to 0.7%. This CDR3 region has 13 residues. Germline V gene sequence: CDR1 SNHLY, CDR2 FYNNEI. Trimming removed 2 bases from V and 0 bases from J, with 4 bases in between. The chain joins TRBV2 to TRBJ1-2; no clear D. This sequence was found in a young man in good health. Some clones in this sample may be carry-over from other donors' samples. The source material was memory CD4+ T cells from PBMCs. The subset was: CD45RA-negative fraction. The CDR3 DNA reads TGTGCCAGCAGTGAAATGGCTAACTATGGCTACACCTTC. Protein sequence: CASSEMANYGYTF.